One sample yielded the 32 T cell receptor beta chains listed below, sequenced in a study of T cells after yellow fever vaccination. In TCRdb, the 5' RACE reads were re-called with MiXCR into one record per CDR3 protein. The data contain 200,000 to 300,000 distinct CDR3 sequences, approximately 6.8% of them singletons. The specimen was CD4+ T cells sorted from PBMCs, collected on the day of the yellow fever booster vaccination. Receptors originate from a man under 40 who received the YFV17D yellow fever vaccine.

V and J are TRBV29-1 and TRBJ2-7; 8 nucleotides agree with TRBD2. The germline CDR1 and CDR2 sequences are SQVTM and ANQGSEA. The CDR3 consists of 12 residues. V was clipped by 6 bases and J by 9 bases; unmatched bases: 10. The CDR3 loop reads CSVNAAGEWQYF. CDR3 in DNA: TGCAGCGTCAACGCAGCGGGAGAATGGCAGTACTTC.

There are a few counts of this clonotype. The chain combines TRBV20-1 with TRBJ2-1; a possible D gene is TRBD2 (5 bases). CDR3 length equals 17 residues. Trimming removed 0 bases at V and 0 bases at J, with 15 bases between. Germline CDR1 DFQATT, CDR2 SNEGSKA (reference sequence). The CDR3 DNA reads as TGCAGTGCTAGAGACTTTAGCGCGCAGAGCTCCTACAATGAGCAGTTCTTC. Amino acid sequence: CSARDFSAQSSYNEQFF.

The sample holds a few counts of this clonotype. The genes are TRBV7-2 and TRBJ2-7; D is perhaps TRBD1 or TRBD2 (6 bases each). Trimming pared 5 bases from V and 4 bases from J, leaving 12 bases between. CDR1 is SGHTA and CDR2 is FQGNSA in the germline V gene. CDR3 size: 13 residues. CDR3 coding DNA: TGTGCCAGCAGCCACCGGGGGCATTACGAGCAGTACTTC. This codes for CASSHRGHYEQYF.

The chain employs TRBV5-4 and TRBJ2-1; 10 nucleotides match TRBD2. The CDR3 is 18 residues long. The V gene end was trimmed by 4 bases and the J gene end by 0 bases; junction bases not matched to a gene: 10. CDR1 is SGHNT and CDR2 is YYREEE in the germline V gene (reference sequence). In DNA, the CDR3 is TGTGCCAGCAGCCGGCCACTAGCGGGAAAGAGCTCCTACAATGAGCAGTTCTTC. Protein product: CASSRPLAGKSSYNEQFF.

This clonotype was seen many times. The chain joins TRBV15 to TRBJ2-2, with TRBD2 as a possible D gene (6 bases). CDR1 LNHNV and CDR2 YYDKDF come from the germline V gene (reference sequence). The V gene lost 2 bases and the J gene lost 7 bases, with 17 bases spanning the gap. The CDR3 length is 16 residues. In DNA, the CDR3 is TGTGCCACCAGCAGAACACCGTCCAACGGGGGCGGGGAGCTGTTTTTT. It translates to CATSRTPSNGGGELFF.

The V and J genes are TRBV5-1 and TRBJ1-4, with D perhaps TRBD1 (5 bases). Trimming cost V 2 bases and J 6 bases, with 8 bases left between them. The CDR3 is made up of 13 amino acids. CDR1 SGHRS and CDR2 YFSETQ come from the germline V gene. CDR3: CASSFQGYEKLFF. CDR3 DNA: TGCGCCAGCAGCTTCCAGGGTTATGAAAAACTGTTTTTT.

The chain couples TRBV20-1 to TRBJ2-1; TRBD1 agrees at 9 bases. The CDR3 is 17 residues long. After removal of 0 bases from V and 1 base from J, the junction contained 7 bases not matched to a gene. Germline CDR1 DFQATT, CDR2 SNEGSKA (reference sequence). This CDR3 is CSARENRGQGSYNEQFF. For the CDR3, the DNA is TGCAGTGCTAGAGAGAACAGGGGGCAGGGATCCTACAATGAGCAGTTCTTC.

This clonotype was found many times. The CDR3 spells CASRIGLAGGNTGELFF. The CDR3 bases are TGTGCCAGCAGGATCGGACTAGCGGGAGGTAACACCGGGGAGCTGTTTTTT. The V and J genes are TRBV12-3 or TRBV12-4 and TRBJ2-2; 14 positions match TRBD2. V lost 6 bases, J lost 2 bases, and 5 bases stayed unmatched. This CDR3 is 17 amino acids long.

This clonotype came up a few times. This chain joins TRBV6-5 and TRBJ2-1, with D perhaps TRBD2 (6 bases). This CDR3 region has 17 residues. Trimming took 2 bases from V and 7 from J, leaving 21 bases between them. In germline, CDR1 is MNHEY, CDR2 SVGAGI. In nucleotides, the CDR3 is TGTGCCAGCAGTTACCTCGCATACGGGAGCCATGGAAATGAGCAGTTCTTC. This gives the protein CASSYLAYGSHGNEQFF.

This clonotype was counted ten times or more. V gene TRBV7-2 combines with J gene TRBJ2-3; D gene unclear. The CDR3 is 14 amino acids. Germline CDR1 reads SGHTA; CDR2 reads FQGNSA. V gave up 1 base and J gave up 2 bases, with 7 bases separating them. The CDR3 loop reads CASSLVGFTDTQYF. DNA for the CDR3: TGTGCCAGCAGCTTAGTCGGATTCACAGATACGCAGTATTTT.

This clonotype was seen at least ten times. The chain combines TRBV2 with TRBJ2-6; 14 nucleotides align to TRBD2. This CDR3 region has 17 residues. V gave up 7 bases and J gave up 3 bases; unmatched junction bases: 5. Germline V gives CDR1 SNHLY, CDR2 FYNNEI. This chain's CDR3 is CASTGTSGSLGANVLTF. Written as DNA, the CDR3 is TGTGCCAGCACCGGGACTAGCGGGAGTCTTGGGGCCAACGTCCTGACTTTC.

This clonotype came up many times. The chain combines TRBV7-2 with TRBJ2-5; D not certain. Deletions cut 5 bases from V and 3 bases from J, with 7 bases between. The CDR3 is made up of 12 amino acids. Germline V lookup: CDR1 SGHTA, CDR2 FQGNSA. In DNA, the CDR3 is TGTGCCAGCAGCCCGCACGAAGAGACCCAGTACTTC. Amino acid sequence: CASSPHEETQYF.

Only a few counts were recorded for this clonotype. This chain connects TRBV21-1 to TRBJ2-5; the table's D call of TRBD2 was not tested on the DNA. TRBV21-1 counts as a pseudogene. This CDR3 comprises 15 residues. CDR3 residues: CASSTGLVYRETQYF. The DNA for the CDR3 is TGTGCCAGCAGCACGGGACTAGTGTACCGAGAGACCCAGTACTTC.

The CDR3 sequence is CATSSGRGHYEQYF. In DNA form, the CDR3 reads TGTGCCACTAGTAGCGGGCGTGGCCACTACGAGCAGTACTTC. V usage is TRBV15 and J usage is TRBJ2-7; 7 bases are shared with TRBD2. The CDR3 totals 14 residues. The germline V gene has CDR1 LNHNV and CDR2 YYDKDF (reference sequence). The V gene end was trimmed by 9 bases and the J gene end by 3 bases; junction bases not matched to a gene: 11.

This clonotype appeared many times. The V gene is TRBV5-6, the J gene TRBJ2-3, with TRBD2 matching over 7 bases. V lost 4 bases, J lost 0 bases, and 8 bases stayed unmatched. This CDR3 contains 16 residues. Germline V CDR1 and CDR2: SGHDT, YYEEEE. The CDR3 protein is CASSRSVGGSTDTQYF. The CDR3 coding sequence is TGTGCCAGCAGCCGGTCAGTGGGGGGGAGCACAGATACGCAGTATTTT.

The chain links TRBV20-1 to TRBJ2-7; D may be TRBD1 (6 bases). Deletions cut 8 bases from V and 6 bases from J, with 20 bases between. The CDR3 extends over 13 amino acids. CDR1 is DFQATT and CDR2 is SNEGSKA in the germline V gene (reference sequence). The CDR3 sequence: CSSPVRGHSEQYF. In nucleotides, the CDR3 is TGCAGTTCCCCGGTGAGGGGACACTCCGAGCAGTACTTC.

J is TRBJ1-6 and V is TRBV10-3; 7 positions match TRBD1. This CDR3 has 14 residues. V trimming: 0 bases; J trimming: 10 bases; junction bases outside the gene matches: 3. Germline-derived CDR1 and CDR2 are ENHRY and SYGVKD. CDR3 nucleotides: TGTGCCATCAGTGAGTCGAACAGGGGCTCACCCCTCCACTTT. Translated, it gives CAISESNRGSPLHF.

A few counts support this clonotype. The J gene is TRBJ2-2, the V gene TRBV5-1, with TRBD2 identical over 11 bases. V lost 1 base and J lost 1; bases outside the gene matches: 18. The V gene's germline CDR1 is SGHRS and CDR2 YFSETQ. This CDR3 contains 22 residues. The DNA for the CDR3 is TGCGCCAGCAGCTTGCTGCGACAGGGCGGACTAGCGGGCAGCAGGAACACCGGGGAGCTGTTTTTT. This codes for CASSLLRQGGLAGSRNTGELFF.

This clonotype came up many times. This chain links TRBV21-1 with TRBJ2-7; whether TRBD2, the table's D call, matches the DNA was not checked. TRBV21-1 is deemed a pseudogene. The CDR3 spans 15 residues. The CDR3 sequence is CASSNSTSGRDEQYF. Here the CDR3 DNA reads TGTGCCAGCAGCAACTCGACTAGCGGGAGGGACGAGCAGTACTTC.

The rearrangement links TRBV15 to TRBJ1-2; unclear D gene. The V gene's germline CDR1 is LNHNV and CDR2 YYDKDF (reference sequence). The CDR3 contains 13 residues. Trimming took 0 bases from V and 7 from J, leaving 9 bases between them. The CDR3 sequence is CATSRDPASGYTF. The CDR3 DNA follows: TGTGCCACCAGCAGAGATCCGGCGAGTGGCTACACCTTC.

This clonotype was found a few times. This sequence joins TRBV5-1 and TRBJ1-1; unclear D gene. Trimming removed 0 bases at V and 8 bases at J, with 11 bases between. The CDR3 length is 13 residues. Germline V gene lookup returns CDR1 SGHRS and CDR2 YFSETQ. The CDR3 reads CASSLVPSGEAFF. The DNA of the CDR3 is TGCGCCAGCAGCTTGGTACCTTCCGGGGAAGCTTTCTTT.

The chain carries TRBV10-3 and TRBJ2-7; TRBD2 matches at 7 bases. This CDR3 is built from 15 residues. The V and J ends lost 0 bases and 6 bases, in that order; junction bases with no gene match: 8. Germline CDR1 reads ENHRY; CDR2 reads SYGVKD. CDR3 DNA sequence: TGTGCCATCAGTGAGTCTGTGGCGGGAGCCCCCGAGCAGTACTTC. Protein: CAISESVAGAPEQYF.

This clonotype was picked up a small number of times. This chain links TRBV3-1 with TRBJ2-3; D is ambiguous. CDR1 is LGHDT and CDR2 is YNNKEL in the germline V gene (reference sequence). Trimming removed 4 bases at V and 0 bases at J, with 5 bases between. CDR3 size: 13 residues. The CDR3 DNA follows: TGTGCCAGCAGCCGGCGGAGCACAGATACGCAGTATTTT. This sequence encodes CASSRRSTDTQYF.

This clonotype was counted at least ten times. J is TRBJ2-3 and V is TRBV4-3, with TRBD2 matching 8 bases. V lost 4 bases, J lost 4 bases, and 10 bases stayed unmatched. CDR3 length equals 16 residues. Germline loops: CDR1 LGHNA, CDR2 YSLEER. CDR3 in amino acids: CASSPQLAGPADTQYF. Written as DNA, the CDR3 is TGCGCCAGCAGCCCTCAGTTAGCGGGACCCGCAGATACGCAGTATTTT.

In this sample, this clonotype turned up a few times. V usage is TRBV5-1 and J usage is TRBJ2-3, with TRBD2 matching 12 bases. V was clipped by 4 bases and J by 9 bases; unmatched bases: 9. Germline V CDR1 and CDR2: SGHRS, YFSETQ. The CDR3 loop spans 15 amino acids. The CDR3 here is CASSSTSGRSGTQYF. As DNA, the CDR3 is TGCGCCAGCAGCAGTACTAGCGGGAGGTCGGGGACGCAGTATTTT. Looking up the rest from reference TRBV5-1 and TRBJ2-3 gives the full variable domain: KAGVTQTPRYLIKTRGQQVTLSCSPISGHRSVSWYQQTPGQGLQFLFEYFSETQRNKGNFPGRFSGRQFSNSRSEMNVSTLELGDSALYLCASSSTSGRSGTQYFGPGTRLTVL.

This clonotype was counted ten times or more. This chain uses TRBV12-3 or TRBV12-4 with TRBJ1-6; no clear D gene. V lost 5 bases, J lost 7 bases, and 9 bases lay in between. The CDR3 runs to 13 residues. CDR3 region: CASSPGSNSPLHF. CDR3 DNA: TGTGCCAGCAGTCCAGGTTCGAATTCACCCCTCCACTTT.

This clonotype occurred many times. The chain is built from TRBV3-1 and TRBJ1-2; the D is unclear. This CDR3 region has 12 residues. Looked up from germline, CDR1 is LGHDT and CDR2 is YNNKEL (reference sequence). V was cut by 0 bases and J by 7 bases, with 6 bases left in between. CDR3 in amino acids: CASSQDGRGYTF. The CDR3 DNA is TGTGCCAGCAGCCAAGATGGACGTGGCTACACCTTC.

This clonotype was seen only a few times. The genes are TRBV5-5 and TRBJ2-5; D unresolved. The CDR3 consists of 14 residues. Between the trimmed V and J ends, which lost 5 bases and 7 bases, there was a span of 18 bases. Germline V lookup: CDR1 SGHKS, CDR2 YYEKEE (reference sequence). Written as DNA, the CDR3 is TGTGCCAGCAGGACGGTTGAAGGTGTAGGGACCCAGTACTTC. Its translation: CASRTVEGVGTQYF.

This clonotype was detected ten times or more. The rearrangement uses TRBV5-1 and TRBJ2-1; TRBD1 aligns across 8 bases. The germline V gene has CDR1 SGHRS and CDR2 YFSETQ. The CDR3 sequence is 15 residues long. J gave up 4 bases and V 0 bases, and 3 bases lay outside the gene matches. This CDR3 is CASSLDGQGYNEQFF. The CDR3 coding sequence is TGCGCCAGCAGCTTGGATGGACAGGGATACAATGAGCAGTTCTTC.

This clonotype turned up a few times. The V call is TRBV7-3, the J call TRBJ2-1; D is possibly TRBD1 or TRBD2 (5 bases each). The CDR3 covers 15 residues. V lost 2 bases, J lost 6 bases, and 14 bases lay in between. Looked up from germline, CDR1 is SGHTA and CDR2 is FQGTGA. Written as DNA, the CDR3 is TGTGCCAGCAGCTTATCGGGGCCCTATGGCAATGAGCAGTTCTTC. Translating gives CASSLSGPYGNEQFF.

V and J are TRBV7-8 and TRBJ1-2, with D tentatively TRBD1 (5 bases). CDR1 and CDR2 from the germline V gene are SGHVS and FQNEAQ. The CDR3 contains 15 residues. V lost 1 base to trimming and J lost 4 bases, with 13 bases between them. The CDR3 coding sequence is TGTGCCAGCAGCTTAGGACAGTCAAACTTCTATGGCTACACCTTC. Its protein is CASSLGQSNFYGYTF.

Comment on this clonotype: This may be a read error, as it is one base from a much larger clone. The rearrangement links TRBV5-1 to TRBJ2-5, with D possibly being TRBD2 (6 bases). The V gene's germline CDR1 is SGHRS and CDR2 YFSETQ. The CDR3 is made up of 15 amino acids. Between the trimmed V and J ends, which lost 5 bases and 5 bases, there was a span of 19 bases. The CDR3 sequence is CASSSGGPGHETQYF. The DNA of the CDR3 is TGCGCCAGCAGTTCTGGAGGGCCGGGTCATGAGACCCAGTACTTC.